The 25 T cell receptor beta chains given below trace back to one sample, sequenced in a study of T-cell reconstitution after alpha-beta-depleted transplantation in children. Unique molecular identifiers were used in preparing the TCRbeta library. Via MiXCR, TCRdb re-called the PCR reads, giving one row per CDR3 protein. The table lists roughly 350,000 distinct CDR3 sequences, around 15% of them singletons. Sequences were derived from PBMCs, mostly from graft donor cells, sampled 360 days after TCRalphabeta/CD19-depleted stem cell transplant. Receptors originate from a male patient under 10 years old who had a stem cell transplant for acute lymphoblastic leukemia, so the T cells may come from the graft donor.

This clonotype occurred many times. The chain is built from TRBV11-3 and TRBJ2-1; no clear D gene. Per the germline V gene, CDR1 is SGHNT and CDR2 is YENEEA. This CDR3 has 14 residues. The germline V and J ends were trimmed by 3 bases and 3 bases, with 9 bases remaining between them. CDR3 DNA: TGTGCCAGCAGCTTGCGGACCGGCTACAATGAGCAGTTCTTC. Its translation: CASSLRTGYNEQFF. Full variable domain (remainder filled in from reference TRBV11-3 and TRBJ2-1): EAGVVQSPRYKIIEKKQPVAFWCNPISGHNTLYWYLQNLGQGPELLIRYENEEAVDDSQLPKDRFSAERLKGVDSTLKIQPAELGDSAVYLCASSLRTGYNEQFFGPGTRLTVL.

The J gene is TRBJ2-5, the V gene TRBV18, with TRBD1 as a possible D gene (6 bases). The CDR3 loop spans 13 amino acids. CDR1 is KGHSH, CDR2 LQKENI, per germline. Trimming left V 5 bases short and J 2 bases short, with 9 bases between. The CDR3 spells CASSTGIQETQYF. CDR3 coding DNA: TGTGCCAGCTCAACAGGGATACAAGAGACCCAGTACTTC.

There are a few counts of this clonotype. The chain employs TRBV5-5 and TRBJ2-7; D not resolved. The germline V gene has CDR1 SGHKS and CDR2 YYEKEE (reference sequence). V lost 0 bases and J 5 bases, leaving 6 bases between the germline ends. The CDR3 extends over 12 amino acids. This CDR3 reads CASSLDSDEQYF. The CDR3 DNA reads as TGTGCCAGCAGCTTGGACAGTGACGAGCAGTACTTC.

The CDR3 reads CASSQGEAGHAYEQYF. The CDR3 coding sequence is TGTGCCAGCAGCCAAGGGGAAGCGGGCCACGCCTACGAGCAGTACTTC. The rearrangement uses TRBV4-2 and TRBJ2-7; tentatively, D is TRBD2 (6 bases). This CDR3 has 16 amino acids. Germline lookup yields CDR1 LGHNA and CDR2 YNFKEQ. Trimming left V 1 base short and J 2 bases short, with 15 bases between.

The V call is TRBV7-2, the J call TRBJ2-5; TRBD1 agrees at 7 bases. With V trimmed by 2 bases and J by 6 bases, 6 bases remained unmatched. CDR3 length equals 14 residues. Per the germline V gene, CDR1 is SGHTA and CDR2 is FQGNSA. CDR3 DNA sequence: TGTGCCAGCAGCTTATATGACAGGGTAAAGACCCAGTACTTC. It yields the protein CASSLYDRVKTQYF.

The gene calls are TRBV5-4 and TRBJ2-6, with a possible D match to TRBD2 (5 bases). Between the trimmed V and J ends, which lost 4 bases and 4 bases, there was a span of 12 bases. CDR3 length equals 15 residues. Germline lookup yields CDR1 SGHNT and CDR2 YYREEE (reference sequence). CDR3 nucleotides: TGTGCCAGCAGCGTCGAGGGAGCCGGGGCCAACGTCCTGACTTTC. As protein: CASSVEGAGANVLTF.

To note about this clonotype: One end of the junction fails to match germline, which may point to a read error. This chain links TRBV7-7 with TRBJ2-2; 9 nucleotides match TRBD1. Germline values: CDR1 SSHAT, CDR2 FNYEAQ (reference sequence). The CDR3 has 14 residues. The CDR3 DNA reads TGTGCTAGCAGCCCCGGACAGGGGAGCCGGGAGCTGTTTTTT. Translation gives CASSPGQGSRELFF.

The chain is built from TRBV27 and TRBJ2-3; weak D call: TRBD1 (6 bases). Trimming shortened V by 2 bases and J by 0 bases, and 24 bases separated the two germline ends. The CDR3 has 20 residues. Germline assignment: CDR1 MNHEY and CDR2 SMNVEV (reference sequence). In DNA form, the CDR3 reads TGTGCCAGCAGTTTAGTCCCCCTCCCTGAGGGGGTGGCTAGCACAGATACGCAGTATTTT. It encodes CASSLVPLPEGVASTDTQYF.

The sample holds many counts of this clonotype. CDR3 residues: CASSQDLSFHEQYF. The DNA of the CDR3 is TGCGCCAGCAGCCAAGATCTCAGCTTTCACGAGCAGTACTTC. V and J are TRBV4-1 and TRBJ2-7; no definite D call. The CDR3 loop spans 14 amino acids. Trimming took 0 bases from V and 5 from J, leaving 11 bases between them. Germline CDR1 and CDR2: MGHRA and YSYEKL.

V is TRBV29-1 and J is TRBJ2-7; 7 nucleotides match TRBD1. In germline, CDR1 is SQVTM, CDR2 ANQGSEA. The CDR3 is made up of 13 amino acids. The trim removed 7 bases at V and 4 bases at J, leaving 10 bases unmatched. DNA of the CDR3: TGCAGCGCTGCCGACAGGGTGAATTACGAGCAGTACTTC. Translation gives CSAADRVNYEQYF.

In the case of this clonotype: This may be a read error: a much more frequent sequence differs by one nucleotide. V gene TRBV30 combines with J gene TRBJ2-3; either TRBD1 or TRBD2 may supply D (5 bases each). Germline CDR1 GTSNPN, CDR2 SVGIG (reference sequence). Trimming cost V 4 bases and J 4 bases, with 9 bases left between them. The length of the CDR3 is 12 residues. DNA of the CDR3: TGTGCCTGGACCGGGGACGCAGATACGCAGTATTTT. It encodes CAWTGDADTQYF.

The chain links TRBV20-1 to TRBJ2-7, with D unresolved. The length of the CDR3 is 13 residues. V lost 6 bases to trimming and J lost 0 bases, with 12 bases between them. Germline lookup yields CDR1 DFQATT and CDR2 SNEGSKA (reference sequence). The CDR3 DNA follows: TGCAGTGCCCCGCAGGTGCGCTCCTACGAGCAGTACTTC. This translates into CSAPQVRSYEQYF.

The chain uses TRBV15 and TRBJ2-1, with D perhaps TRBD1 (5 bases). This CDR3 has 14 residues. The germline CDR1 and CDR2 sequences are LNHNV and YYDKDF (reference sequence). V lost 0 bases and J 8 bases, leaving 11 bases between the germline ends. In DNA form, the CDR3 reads TGTGCCACCAGCAGAGACATCCAGGGCCATGAGCAGTTCTTC. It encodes CATSRDIQGHEQFF.

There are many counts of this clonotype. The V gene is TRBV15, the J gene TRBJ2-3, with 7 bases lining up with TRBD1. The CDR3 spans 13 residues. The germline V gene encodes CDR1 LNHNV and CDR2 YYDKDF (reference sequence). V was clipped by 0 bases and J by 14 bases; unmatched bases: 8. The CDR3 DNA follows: TGTGCCACCAGCAGAGATCCGACAGGGTCAGGGTATTTT. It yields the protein CATSRDPTGSGYF.

The CDR3: CSARQGGSYNSPLHF. CDR3 DNA sequence: TGCAGTGCGCGTCAGGGAGGGTCCTATAATTCACCCCTCCACTTT. The chain joins TRBV20-1 to TRBJ1-6; D is possibly TRBD1 (5 bases). V was trimmed by 6 bases and J by 1 base, leaving 13 bases between them. Germline V gives CDR1 DFQATT, CDR2 SNEGSKA (reference sequence). The CDR3 sequence is 15 residues long.

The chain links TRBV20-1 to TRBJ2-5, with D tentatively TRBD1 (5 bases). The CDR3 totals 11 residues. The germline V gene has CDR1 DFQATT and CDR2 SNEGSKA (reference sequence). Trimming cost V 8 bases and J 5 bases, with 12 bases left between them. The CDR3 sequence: CSCGAVETQYF. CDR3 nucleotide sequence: TGCAGTTGTGGGGCTGTGGAGACCCAGTACTTC.

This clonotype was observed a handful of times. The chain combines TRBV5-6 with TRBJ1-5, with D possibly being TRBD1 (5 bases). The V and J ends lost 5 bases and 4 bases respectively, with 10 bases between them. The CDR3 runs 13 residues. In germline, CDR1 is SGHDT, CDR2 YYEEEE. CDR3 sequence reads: CASSEGLNQPQHF. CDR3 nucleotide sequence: TGTGCCAGCAGTGAGGGACTAAATCAGCCCCAGCATTTT.

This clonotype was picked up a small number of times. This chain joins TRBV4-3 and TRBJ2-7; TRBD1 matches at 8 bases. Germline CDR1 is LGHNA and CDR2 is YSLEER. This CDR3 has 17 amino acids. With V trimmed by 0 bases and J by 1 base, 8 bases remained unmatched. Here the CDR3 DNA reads TGCGCCAGCAGCCAAGATAGTAGGAGACAGGGGTCCTACGAGCAGTACTTC. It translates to CASSQDSRRQGSYEQYF.

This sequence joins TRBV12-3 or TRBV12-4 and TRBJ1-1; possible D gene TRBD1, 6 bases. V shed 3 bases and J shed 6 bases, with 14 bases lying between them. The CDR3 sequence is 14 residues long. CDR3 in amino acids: CASSFQGGIAEAFF. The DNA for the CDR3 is TGTGCCAGCAGTTTCCAAGGGGGGATCGCTGAAGCTTTCTTT.

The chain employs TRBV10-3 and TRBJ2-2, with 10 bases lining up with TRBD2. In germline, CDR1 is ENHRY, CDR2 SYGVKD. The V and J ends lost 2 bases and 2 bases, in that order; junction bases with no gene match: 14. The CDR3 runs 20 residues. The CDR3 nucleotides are TGTGCCATCAGTGAGCACCCCAACCTTGGACTAGCGGATAACACCGGGGAGCTGTTTTTT. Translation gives CAISEHPNLGLADNTGELFF.

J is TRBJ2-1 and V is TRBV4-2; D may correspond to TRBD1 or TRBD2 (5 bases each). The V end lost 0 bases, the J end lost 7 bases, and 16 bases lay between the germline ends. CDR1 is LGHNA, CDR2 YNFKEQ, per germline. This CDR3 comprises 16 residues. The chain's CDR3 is CASSQELGELVNEQFF. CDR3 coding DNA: TGTGCCAGCAGCCAAGAGCTGGGGGAGTTGGTAAATGAGCAGTTCTTC.

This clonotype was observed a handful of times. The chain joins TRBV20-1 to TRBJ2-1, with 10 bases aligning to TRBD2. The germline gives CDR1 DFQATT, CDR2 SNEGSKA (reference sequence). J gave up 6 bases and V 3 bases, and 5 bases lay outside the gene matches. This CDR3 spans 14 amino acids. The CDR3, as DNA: TGCAGTGCTAGTGGACTAGCGGTCGGCAATGAGCAGTTCTTC. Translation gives CSASGLAVGNEQFF.

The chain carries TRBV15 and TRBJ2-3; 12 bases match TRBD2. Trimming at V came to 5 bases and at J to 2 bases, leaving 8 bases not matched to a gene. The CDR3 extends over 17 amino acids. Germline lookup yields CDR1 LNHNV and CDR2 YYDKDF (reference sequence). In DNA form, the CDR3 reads TGTGCCACCAGCCCCGCGCGACTAGCGGGAGTCACAGATACGCAGTATTTT. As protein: CATSPARLAGVTDTQYF.

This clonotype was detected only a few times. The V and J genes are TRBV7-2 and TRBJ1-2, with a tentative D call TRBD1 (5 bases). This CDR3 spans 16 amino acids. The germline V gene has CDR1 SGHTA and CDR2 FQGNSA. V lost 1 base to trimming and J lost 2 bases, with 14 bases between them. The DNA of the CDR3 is TGTGCCAGCAGCTTAGTAGGGGCGCGGCACAACTATGGCTACACCTTC. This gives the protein CASSLVGARHNYGYTF. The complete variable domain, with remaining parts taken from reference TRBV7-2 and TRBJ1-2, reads GAGVSQSPSNKVTEKGKDVELRCDPISGHTALYWYRQSLGQGLEFLIYFQGNSAPDKSGLPSDRFSAERTGGSVSTLTIQRTQQEDSAVYLCASSLVGARHNYGYTFGSGTRLTVV.

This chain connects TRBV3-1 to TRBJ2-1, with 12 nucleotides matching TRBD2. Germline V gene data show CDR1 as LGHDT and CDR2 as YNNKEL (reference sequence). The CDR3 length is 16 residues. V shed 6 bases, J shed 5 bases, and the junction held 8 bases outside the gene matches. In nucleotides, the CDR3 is TGTGCCAGCAGACCTCCGGCTAGCGGGAGGGACAATGAGCAGTTCTTC. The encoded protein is CASRPPASGRDNEQFF.